What follows are 25 T cell receptor beta chains derived from one specimen sequenced in a study of human T cells and chemical hapten exposure. As to time point: patch test 1, 2 weeks after DPC sensitization. Treatment of the sample: therapeutic diphenylcyclopropenone sensitization with weekly scalp DPC. From the RACE reads, TCRdb called clonotypes with MiXCR, one entry per CDR3 protein. The repertoire holds approximately 57,000 distinct CDR3 sequences, with about 9% as singletons. The specimen was whole blood, collected in connection with sensitization to the hapten diphenylcyclopropenone (DPC). These TCRs come from a woman in her thirties or forties with alopecia areata. Some clones in this sample may be carry-over from other donors' samples.

This clonotype was counted at least ten times. V gene TRBV5-4 combines with J gene TRBJ2-7, with D perhaps being TRBD1 or TRBD2 (5 bases each). Germline CDR1 and CDR2: SGHNT and YYREEE (reference sequence). V was pared by 2 bases and J by 3 bases, with 9 bases between. This CDR3 spans 13 amino acids. The CDR3 DNA sequence: TGTGCCAGCAGCTTCTCAGGGAGCTACGAGCAGTACTTC. Translated: CASSFSGSYEQYF. Drawing the rest from reference TRBV5-4 and TRBJ2-7, the complete variable domain is ETGVTQSPTHLIKTRGQQVTLRCSSQSGHNTVSWYQQALGQGPQFIFQYYREEENGRGNFPPRFSGLQFPNYSSELNVNALELDDSALYLCASSFSGSYEQYFGPGTRLTVT.

This clonotype was picked up many times. The rearrangement uses TRBV2 and TRBJ1-2; D unresolved. Germline V gene sequence: CDR1 SNHLY, CDR2 FYNNEI. CDR3 length: 13 residues. V was cut by 3 bases and J by 0 bases, with 5 bases left in between. The CDR3 sequence: CASSDSPNYGYTF. DNA for the CDR3: TGTGCCAGCAGTGATAGCCCTAACTATGGCTACACCTTC. Full variable domain (rest looked up from reference TRBV2 and TRBJ1-2): EPEVTQTPSHQVTQMGQEVILRCVPISNHLYFYWYRQILGQKVEFLVSFYNNEISEKSEIFDDQFSVERPDGSNFTLKIRSTKLEDSAMYFCASSDSPNYGYTFGSGTRLTVV.

This clonotype appeared many times. The rearrangement joins TRBV7-3 to TRBJ2-2; D gene ambiguous. The CDR3 totals 13 residues. Trimming removed 1 base from V and 5 bases from J, with 5 bases in between. In germline, CDR1 is SGHTA, CDR2 FQGTGA. The CDR3 region is CASSLRWTGELFF. The CDR3 nucleotides read TGTGCCAGCAGCTTAAGGTGGACCGGGGAGCTGTTTTTT.

This clonotype showed up just a few times. The chain joins TRBV2 to TRBJ1-1, with D unclear. The CDR3 spans 13 residues. Trimming pared 5 bases from V and 6 bases from J, leaving 13 bases between. Germline V gene sequence: CDR1 SNHLY, CDR2 FYNNEI. In nucleotides, the CDR3 is TGTGCCAGCAGTCTCGACACCCCAGCTGAAGCTTTCTTT. Amino acid sequence: CASSLDTPAEAFF.

In its sample, this clonotype was seen many times. The chain is built from TRBV6-1 and TRBJ2-5; D is unclear. Looked up from germline, CDR1 is MNHNS and CDR2 is SASEGT. CDR3 size: 13 residues. The V end lost 3 bases, the J end lost 5 bases, and 10 bases lay between the germline ends. The CDR3 reads CASSDQVGETQYF. The CDR3 nucleotides read TGTGCCAGCAGTGACCAGGTCGGCGAGACCCAGTACTTC.

This clonotype was recorded at least ten times. V and J are TRBV27 and TRBJ2-3, with 9 bases that match TRBD2. CDR1 and CDR2 from the germline V gene are MNHEY and SMNVEV (reference sequence). Trimming removed 5 bases from V and 2 bases from J; junction bases left unmatched: 5. The CDR3 is 15 residues long. CDR3 protein: CASSTPGLATDTQYF. The CDR3 DNA reads TGTGCCAGCAGTACACCGGGACTAGCCACAGATACGCAGTATTTT.

This clonotype came up a few times. The genes are TRBV24-1 and TRBJ1-2; the D is unclear. Trimming cost V 4 bases and J 3 bases, with 8 bases left between them. The CDR3 has 13 amino acids. Looked up from germline, CDR1 is KGHDR and CDR2 is SFDVKD. CDR3 sequence (DNA): TGTGCCACCAGTGACCACAGCTACTATGGCTACACCTTC. Translating it yields CATSDHSYYGYTF.

This clonotype was detected a few times. This chain connects TRBV7-9 to TRBJ1-6, with a possible D match to TRBD1 (6 bases). V was clipped by 0 bases and J by 7 bases, with 10 bases between them. This CDR3 has 15 residues. CDR1 SEHNR and CDR2 FQNEAQ come from the germline V gene (reference sequence). CDR3 protein: CASSLAQGQNSPLHF. CDR3 coding DNA: TGTGCCAGCAGCTTAGCACAGGGCCAAAATTCACCCCTCCACTTT.

Only a few counts were recorded for this clonotype. One junction end disagrees with the germline gene, perhaps due to a read error. This chain links TRBV11-2 with TRBJ1-1; D is possibly TRBD1 (6 bases). The CDR3 runs 16 residues. Germline V lookup: CDR1 SGHAT, CDR2 FQNNGV. The CDR3 region has the DNA TGTGCCGGCAGCTCCGAGGGGGTCCGGAGGAACACTGAAGCTTTCTTT. Translated, it gives CAGSSEGVRRNTEAFF.

As regards this clonotype: This may stem from a read error, because a much larger clone lies one nucleotide away. This chain links TRBV10-3 with TRBJ2-1, with 8 bases aligning to TRBD1. The CDR3 sequence is 13 residues long. CDR1 is ENHRY and CDR2 is SYGVKD in the germline V gene. CDR3: CAVTGGYNNEQSF. The CDR3 DNA is TGTGCCGTAACAGGGGGATACAACAATGAGCAGTCCTTC.

This clonotype was counted at least ten times. The chain employs TRBV7-2 and TRBJ1-6, with 9 positions matching TRBD1. The V gene end was trimmed by 7 bases and the J gene end by 7 bases; junction bases not matched to a gene: 8. Per the germline V gene, CDR1 is SGHTA and CDR2 is FQGNSA. The CDR3 totals 15 residues. The CDR3 bases are TGTGCCAGCACGGGGGGCGGGACAGGGAATTCACCCCTCCACTTT. Translation gives CASTGGGTGNSPLHF. Looking up the rest from reference TRBV7-2 and TRBJ1-6 gives the full variable domain: GAGVSQSPSNKVTEKGKDVELRCDPISGHTALYWYRQSLGQGLEFLIYFQGNSAPDKSGLPSDRFSAERTGGSVSTLTIQRTQQEDSAVYLCASTGGGTGNSPLHFGNGTRLTVT.

This clonotype appeared many times. The chain carries TRBV28 and TRBJ1-5; D gene unclear. The CDR3 totals 14 residues. Trimming pared 4 bases from V and 3 bases from J, leaving 10 bases between. Germline V gene data show CDR1 as MDHEN and CDR2 as SYDVKM. CDR3 sequence reads: CASSSVWVNQPQHF. The CDR3 nucleotides are TGTGCCAGCAGTTCGGTTTGGGTCAATCAGCCCCAGCATTTT.

Ten or more counts support this clonotype. The chain employs TRBV24-1 and TRBJ1-4, with a weak D call TRBD1 (5 bases). The CDR3 length is 17 residues. V was pared by 6 bases and J by 6 bases, with 22 bases between. Germline CDR1 is KGHDR and CDR2 is SFDVKD. The CDR3 is CATSPGRRGAWDEKLFF. CDR3 in DNA: TGTGCCACCAGTCCCGGGAGAAGGGGCGCGTGGGATGAAAAACTGTTTTTT.

This clonotype was counted many times. V and J are TRBV7-2 and TRBJ2-5; no reliable D call. The V end lost 5 bases, the J end lost 2 bases, and 9 bases lay between the germline ends. Germline loops: CDR1 SGHTA, CDR2 FQGNSA. This CDR3 contains 13 residues. CDR3 DNA: TGTGCCAGCAGCGCCTCGCCACAAGAGACCCAGTACTTC. Translated: CASSASPQETQYF.

This clonotype was counted ten times or more. This rearrangement joins TRBV6-4 to TRBJ2-3, with 10 positions matching TRBD2. V lost 0 bases, J lost 5 bases, and 5 bases stayed unmatched. This CDR3 is built from 16 residues. Germline V lookup: CDR1 MRHNA, CDR2 SNTAGT. In nucleotides, the CDR3 is TGTGCCAGCAGTGACTCCGTAGCGGGGGGCCGAGATACGCAGTATTTT. Its protein is CASSDSVAGGRDTQYF.

The chain employs TRBV20-1 and TRBJ1-6; 8 nucleotides agree with TRBD1. Germline CDR1 is DFQATT and CDR2 is SNEGSKA (reference sequence). Trimming at V came to 0 bases and at J to 13 bases, leaving 2 bases not matched to a gene. This CDR3 contains 12 residues. The CDR3 region is CSAREQGGPLHF. The DNA for the CDR3 is TGCAGTGCTAGAGAACAGGGGGGTCCCCTCCACTTT.

This clonotype showed up many times. The chain has TRBV20-1 and TRBJ1-6; no definite D call. The CDR3 is 12 residues long. The germline gives CDR1 DFQATT, CDR2 SNEGSKA (reference sequence). V shed 6 bases and J shed 10 bases, with 13 bases lying between them. In nucleotides, the CDR3 is TGCAGTGCCGAGAGACTGGGATCACCCCTCCACTTT. Its protein product is CSAERLGSPLHF.

This clonotype occurred many times. The chain uses TRBV30 and TRBJ1-4; D possibly corresponds to TRBD1 (6 bases). V lost 2 bases and J 3 bases, leaving 13 bases between the germline ends. The CDR3 consists of 15 residues. The germline CDR1 and CDR2 sequences are GTSNPN and SVGIG (reference sequence). CDR3 in DNA: TGTGCCTGGAGTTTTACAGGGTCCCCTAATGAAAAACTGTTTTTT. It codes for CAWSFTGSPNEKLFF.

This rearrangement joins TRBV29-1 to TRBJ2-5; weak D call: TRBD2 (6 bases). CDR3 size: 12 residues. V lost 4 bases, J lost 3 bases, and 9 bases lay in between. Germline lookup yields CDR1 SQVTM and CDR2 ANQGSEA. The CDR3 DNA reads as TGCAGCGTTGTGACGGGGGAAGAGACCCAGTACTTC. It translates to CSVVTGEETQYF.

Details on this clonotype: Germline is not matched at one junction end, which may reflect a read error. The rearrangement uses TRBV5-5 and TRBJ2-1, with 7 nucleotides matching TRBD2. CDR1 and CDR2 from the germline V gene are SGHKS and YYEKEE (reference sequence). The CDR3 totals 11 residues. CDR3 bases: TGTGCCAGCAGCTTGCAGGGACTAAAGGTCTTC. Its protein product is CASSLQGLKVF.

The sample holds a few counts of this clonotype. The CDR3 nucleotides read TGCGCCAGCAGCCTATACACCCGAGATACGCAGTATTTT. Its protein is CASSLYTRDTQYF. J is TRBJ2-3 and V is TRBV5-1; D unclear. Trimming removed 4 bases from V and 5 bases from J, with 11 bases in between. Per germline, CDR1 SGHRS and CDR2 YFSETQ. The CDR3 extends over 13 amino acids.

This clonotype was seen ten or more times. The chain uses TRBV28 and TRBJ1-1; the match to TRBD1 covers 9 bases. From germline, CDR1 is MDHEN and CDR2 SYDVKM. The CDR3 contains 16 residues. Losses at the gene ends were 5 bases for V and 8 bases for J; bases not matched to a gene: 15. The CDR3 loop is CASSATTQGAWREAFF. In nucleotides, the CDR3 is TGTGCCAGCAGTGCCACCACACAGGGGGCGTGGAGGGAAGCTTTCTTT.

This rearrangement joins TRBV29-1 to TRBJ1-2; D not resolved. The length of the CDR3 is 11 residues. V lost 0 bases, J lost 5 bases, and 4 bases lay in between. The germline CDR1 and CDR2 sequences are SQVTM and ANQGSEA. The CDR3 loop is CSVEEGYGYTF. CDR3 sequence (DNA): TGCAGCGTTGAAGAAGGATATGGCTACACCTTC.

This clonotype occurred many times. The chain is built from TRBV6-6 and TRBJ1-3, with unresolved D. The V end lost 0 bases, the J end lost 0 bases, and 6 bases lay between the germline ends. The germline V gene encodes CDR1 MNHNY and CDR2 SVGAGI (reference sequence). This CDR3 is built from 15 residues. DNA of the CDR3: TGTGCCAGCAGTTACTCGCCGTCCTCTGGAAACACCATATATTTT. It codes for CASSYSPSSGNTIYF.

This clonotype was seen a handful of times. The genes are TRBV29-1 and TRBJ2-7; possibly TRBD2 for D (6 bases). Germline loops: CDR1 SQVTM, CDR2 ANQGSEA. The CDR3 totals 12 residues. With 1 base removed from V and 5 bases from J, the gap between germline ends came to 9 bases. CDR3 loop: CSVEGGGNEQYF. Written as DNA, the CDR3 is TGCAGCGTTGAAGGTGGGGGGAACGAGCAGTACTTC.